This TCR beta chain was found in a study of OX40 agonist ivuxolimab in advanced cancers. The protocol was immunoSEQ multiplex PCR, while the TCRdb copy is restricted to in-frame clones and leaves out a portion. The table includes tens of thousands of clones, 84% detected once. The V gene end was trimmed by 0 bases and the J gene end by 2 bases; junction bases not matched to a gene: 8. The CDR3 length is 19 residues. Germline lookup yields CDR1 LNHDA and CDR2 SQIVND (reference sequence). The genes are TRBV19 and TRBJ2-3; 13 bases agree with TRBD2. Specimen: CD4+ or CD8+ T cells sorted from blood, collected in a trial of the OX40 agonist ivuxolimab. This clonotype was sampled from an adult with an advanced solid tumor such as melanoma, head and neck, liver or kidney cancer. DNA of the CDR3: TGTGCCAGTAGTATAGATCTCCTGGGACTAGCGGGAATCACAGATACGCAGTATTTT. Protein product: CASSIDLLGLAGITDTQYF.